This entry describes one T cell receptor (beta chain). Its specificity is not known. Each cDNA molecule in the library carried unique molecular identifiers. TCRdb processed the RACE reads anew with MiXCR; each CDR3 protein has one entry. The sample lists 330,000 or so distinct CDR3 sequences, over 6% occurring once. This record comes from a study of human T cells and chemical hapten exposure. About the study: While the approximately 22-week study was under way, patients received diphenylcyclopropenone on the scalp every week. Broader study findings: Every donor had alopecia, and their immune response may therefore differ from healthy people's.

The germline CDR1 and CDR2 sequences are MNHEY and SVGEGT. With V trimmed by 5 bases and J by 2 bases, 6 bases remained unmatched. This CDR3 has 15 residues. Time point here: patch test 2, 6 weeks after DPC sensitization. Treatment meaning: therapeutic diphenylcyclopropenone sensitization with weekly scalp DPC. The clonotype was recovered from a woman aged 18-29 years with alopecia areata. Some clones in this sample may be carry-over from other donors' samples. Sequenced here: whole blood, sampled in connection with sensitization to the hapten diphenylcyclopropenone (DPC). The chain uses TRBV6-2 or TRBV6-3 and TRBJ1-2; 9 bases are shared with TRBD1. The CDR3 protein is CASSHHGTGNYGYTF. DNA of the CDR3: TGTGCCAGCAGTCACCACGGGACAGGGAACTATGGCTACACCTTC.